The following is a TCR beta chain sequence with its context. The target antigen is unknown. Primers: 60 Vbeta forward and 13 Jbeta reverse. Method: immunoSEQ multiplex PCR; TCRdb's copy keeps in-frame clones and lacks some. The data contain some 150,000 clones, roughly 65% of them singletons. The data were obtained in a study of cytomegalovirus exposure and HLA in healthy donors. Findings of the study overall: In a later analysis, a missense DCLRE1C variant was linked to TCR beta V- and J-gene trimming.

The V end lost 8 bases, the J end lost 5 bases, and 13 bases lay between the germline ends. The CDR3 has 12 amino acids. Per the germline V gene, CDR1 is KGHSH and CDR2 is LQKENI. J is TRBJ2-7 and V is TRBV18, with D possibly TRBD1 on 5 matching bases. The clonotype originates from a woman under 40 in good health and CMV-seronegative. The sample consisted of PBMCs. The CDR3 DNA sequence: TGTGCCAGCCTCTTAACAGGCGACGAGCAGTACTTC. This codes for CASLLTGDEQYF.